The clone carrying this T cell receptor (beta chain) was counted ten times or more. As yet, its antigen is unknown. The data are from a study of CD8 T cells in ankylosing spondylitis. From the 5' RACE reads, TCRdb called clonotypes with MiXCR, one entry per CDR3 protein. The sample holds fewer than 650,000 distinct CDR3 sequences, roughly 12% seen once. The V end lost 0 bases, the J end lost 2 bases, and 5 bases lay between the germline ends. CDR1 MNHEY and CDR2 SVGAGI come from the germline V gene. CDR3 size: 14 residues. Study-level points and caveats: The authors reported significant enrichment of disease-linked clones in matched ankylosing spondylitis synovial fluid. Those disease-linked clones were CD8+; they were also relatively rare in peripheral blood. Reactive arthritis synovial fluid and blood previously showed some of these motif variants. Among TCR beta sequences, a motif of eight highly homologous variants appeared characteristic of ankylosing spondylitis blood.

The sequence was obtained from a male donor with ankylosing spondylitis. Sequencing used blood, either unsorted or a sorted T cell fraction (not recorded which). The chain employs TRBV6-5 and TRBJ1-5; D gene uncertain. This CDR3 is CASSYSGGNQPQHF. As DNA, the CDR3 is TGTGCCAGCAGTTACTCCGGGGGCAATCAGCCCCAGCATTTT.